This TCR beta chain was sequenced for a study of regulatory T cells in long-lasting Graves disease. Sequencing libraries for TCR beta were prepared with iRepertoire HTBI primers and Arm-PCR of CDR3 regions. In the original analysis: Overall, samples carried 62 TRBV and 14 TRBJ segments. TCRdb used MiXCR to reprocess the multiplex PCR reads, holding one entry per CDR3 protein. The V and J calls come from TCRdb's annotation, not from the publication. The repertoire consists of approximately 210,000 distinct CDR3 sequences, with about 16% occurring once and the leading ten covering approximately 20%. Only a few counts were recorded for this clonotype. Time point denoted: newly diagnosed GD, antithyroid drugs for less than 3 months. The TCR library was prepared using RNA isolated from PBMCs. Material: peripheral blood mononuclear cells (PBMCs), obtained at new diagnosis, from a patient treated with antithyroid drugs. The clonotype was recovered from a female donor with Graves disease.

The CDR3 loop is CASSFTSGRYNEQFF. CDR3 DNA sequence: TGTGCCAGCAGCTTCACTAGCGGGAGATACAATGAGCAGTTCTTC. The genes are TRBV9 and TRBJ2-1, with 11 bases that match TRBD2. With V trimmed by 4 bases and J by 4 bases, 4 bases remained unmatched. This CDR3 spans 15 amino acids. Germline loops: CDR1 SGDLS, CDR2 YYNGEE.